One sample yielded the 14 T cell receptor beta chains listed below, sequenced in a study. MiXCR, applied by TCRdb to the RT-PCR reads, yields one record per CDR3 protein. The sample has about 680,000 distinct CDR3 sequences; approximately 14% are singletons. The sequenced sample was memory CD4+ T cells from blood. Receptors originate from a female donor in good health, serving as a healthy control.

The chain employs TRBV7-2 and TRBJ2-1, with D perhaps given as TRBD1 or TRBD2 (5 bases each). The CDR3 totals 15 residues. Trimming took 7 bases from V and 5 from J, leaving 18 bases between them. Germline V gene lookup returns CDR1 SGHTA and CDR2 FQGNSA. CDR3: CASTYLGVSNNEQFF. DNA of the CDR3: TGTGCCAGCACCTACCTGGGGGTATCTAACAATGAGCAGTTCTTC.

The chain uses TRBV2 and TRBJ2-2; the D gene is possibly TRBD2 (6 bases). V was trimmed by 0 bases and J by 5 bases, leaving 7 bases between them. From germline, CDR1 is SNHLY and CDR2 FYNNEI. CDR3 length equals 14 residues. The CDR3 DNA is TGTGCCAGCAGTGAAGCGGGGGGTACCGGGGAGCTGTTTTTT. It is translated as CASSEAGGTGELFF.

A few counts support this clonotype. The CDR3, as DNA: TGTGCCAGCAGTTTTCCGGCCGGGAACGGGCACATTCAGTACTTC. It encodes CASSFPAGNGHIQYF. The V gene is TRBV28, the J gene TRBJ2-4; weak D call: TRBD2 (5 bases). V lost 3 bases and J 8 bases, leaving 17 bases between the germline ends. In germline, CDR1 is MDHEN, CDR2 SYDVKM. The CDR3 totals 15 residues. The full variable domain, with the rest looked up from reference TRBV28 and TRBJ2-4, is DVKVTQSSRYLVKRTGEKVFLECVQDMDHENMFWYRQDPGLGLRLIYFSYDVKMKEKGDIPEGYSVSREKKERFSLILESASTNQTSMYLCASSFPAGNGHIQYFGAGTRLSVL.

Here the CDR3 DNA reads TGTGCCAGCAGTCCCAGGGTTTGGGAAAAACTGTTTTTT. It encodes CASSPRVWEKLFF. The chain carries TRBV12-3 or TRBV12-4 and TRBJ1-4, with D possibly matching TRBD1 (5 bases). The V end was cut by 5 bases, the J end by 8 bases, with 12 bases between. The length of the CDR3 is 13 residues.

This clonotype was recorded a few times. The V gene is TRBV6-2 or TRBV6-3, the J gene TRBJ2-4; a weak D match, TRBD2 (5 bases). CDR1 is MNHEY and CDR2 is SVGEGT in the germline V gene. Trimming removed 6 bases at V and 0 bases at J, with 12 bases between. CDR3 size: 15 residues. Here the CDR3 reads CASRFGSLAKNIQYF. The CDR3 bases are TGTGCCAGCAGGTTTGGGAGTTTAGCCAAAAACATTCAGTACTTC.

This clonotype has just a few counts. This chain uses TRBV4-1 with TRBJ2-7, with 8 nucleotides matching TRBD1. The V gene's germline CDR1 is MGHRA and CDR2 YSYEKL. The CDR3 is made up of 19 amino acids. Trimming took 0 bases from V and 1 from J; bases not matched to a gene: 14. The CDR3 nucleotides are TGCGCCAGCAGCCAAGAAGGATCAGGGGGCCCTCTAATTTCCTACGAGCAGTACTTC. Encoded protein: CASSQEGSGGPLISYEQYF.

The chain couples TRBV30 to TRBJ1-1, with 7 bases fitting TRBD1. The CDR3 contains 14 residues. Trimming removed 2 bases from V and 4 bases from J; junction bases left unmatched: 7. The germline V gene encodes CDR1 GTSNPN and CDR2 SVGIG (reference sequence). CDR3 nucleotides: TGTGCCTGGAGTTTCGACAGGGTGGCCACTGAAGCTTTCTTT. This codes for CAWSFDRVATEAFF.

The chain is built from TRBV6-6 and TRBJ2-5; 10 bases fit TRBD1. Germline lookup yields CDR1 MNHNY and CDR2 SVGAGI (reference sequence). The CDR3 runs to 14 residues. The V gene end was trimmed by 5 bases and the J gene end by 5 bases; junction bases not matched to a gene: 5. The CDR3 DNA is TGTGCCAGCAGTGAAGACAGGGGGCCGGAGACCCAGTACTTC. Protein: CASSEDRGPETQYF.

The chain couples TRBV12-3 or TRBV12-4 to TRBJ2-1, with 7 bases that match TRBD2. Trimming took 10 bases from V and 7 from J; bases not matched to a gene: 13. The CDR3 totals 14 residues. The CDR3 sequence is CATTLAAYENEQFF. The CDR3 coding sequence is TGTGCCACCACTCTAGCGGCCTACGAGAATGAGCAGTTCTTC.

This clonotype was seen only a few times. The chain couples TRBV4-3 to TRBJ1-1; D may be TRBD1 (5 bases). Per germline, CDR1 LGHNA and CDR2 YSLEER. The germline V and J ends were trimmed by 1 base and 3 bases, with 12 bases remaining between them. The CDR3 contains 15 residues. Here the CDR3 reads CASSQVGEDDTEAFF. CDR3 in DNA: TGCGCCAGCAGCCAAGTAGGGGAAGATGACACTGAAGCTTTCTTT.

The CDR3 reads CASNLNPGLQDVQYF. The CDR3 DNA sequence: TGTGCCAGCAACTTAAACCCGGGACTCCAGGATGTGCAGTACTTC. The rearrangement links TRBV6-5 to TRBJ2-7, with a tentative D call TRBD2 (6 bases). Trimming took 7 bases from V and 9 from J, leaving 25 bases between them. Germline V gene sequence: CDR1 MNHEY, CDR2 SVGAGI. The CDR3 sequence is 15 residues long.

There are a few counts of this clonotype. V is TRBV20-1 and J is TRBJ1-1, with no clear D. V gave up 0 bases and J gave up 2 bases, with 10 bases separating them. Germline CDR1 and CDR2: DFQATT and SNEGSKA (reference sequence). The CDR3 contains 14 residues. CDR3 region: CSARDPLVNTEAFF. In DNA, the CDR3 is TGCAGTGCTAGAGATCCACTGGTTAACACTGAAGCTTTCTTT.

V is TRBV7-8 and J is TRBJ1-2, with D unclear. V lost 5 bases, J lost 5 bases, and 18 bases lay in between. CDR1 SGHVS and CDR2 FQNEAQ come from the germline V gene. The CDR3 runs to 15 residues. The CDR3 DNA reads as TGTGCCAGCAGCCCCCATGCGGGGTTAGTTTATGGCTACACCTTC. This gives the protein CASSPHAGLVYGYTF.

The CDR3 region is CASSQGLQAVGEQYF. CDR3 DNA: TGTGCCAGCAGCCAAGGGTTACAGGCTGTCGGCGAGCAGTACTTC. This chain joins TRBV3-1 and TRBJ2-7, with TRBD1 as a possible D gene (5 bases). Trimming stripped 1 base from V and 6 bases from J, with 16 bases between. This CDR3 is built from 15 residues. Germline-derived CDR1 and CDR2 are LGHDT and YNNKEL (reference sequence).